The T cell receptor (beta chain) under discussion was sequenced for a study of blood T cell repertoires in COVID-19. Study-level information: Acute and convalescent COVID-19 samples came from the United States, Italy and Spain.

The age range of participants was about 18 to 100 years, with residence in under 25 US areas. Participant reports of clinical history set cohort assignment. Sequencing used immunoSEQ multiplex PCR; TCRdb keeps in-frame clones, though not all of them. The sample carries roughly 360,000 clones, around 83% recorded once. This clone appeared a few times. Trimming shortened V by 0 bases and J by 6 bases, and 13 bases separated the two germline ends. The CDR3 consists of 15 residues. In germline, CDR1 is SGHRS, CDR2 YFSETQ. The sequence came from a woman in her forties or fifties who had recovered from COVID-19. The sequenced sample consisted of PBMCs or T cells enriched from blood (not recorded which). The chain joins TRBV5-1 to TRBJ1-5, with D possibly matching TRBD1 (6 bases). The CDR3 nucleotides are TGCGCCAGCAGCTTGGGTACAGGGTTTAGTCAGCCCCAGCATTTT. Encoded protein: CASSLGTGFSQPQHF.